One sample yielded the 11 T cell receptor beta chains listed below, sequenced in a study of blood T cells in healthy people across ages. The authors ran a second PCR of about 7 to 12 cycles using a sample-barcoded 5' primer and a J-beta primer mix. TCRdb reanalysed the 5' RACE reads using MiXCR and keeps one entry per CDR3 protein. The sample shows roughly 500,000 distinct CDR3 sequences, 24% of them seen only once. The sample was also reused in another study, on T cells of mothers and their children.

The sequenced sample consisted of blood. Source of these receptors: a boy aged 5-17 years in good health.

Ten or more counts support this clonotype. V is TRBV7-9 and J is TRBJ2-2; D gene uncertain. CDR1 and CDR2 (germline): SEHNR, FQNEAQ (reference sequence). Trimming left V 5 bases short and J 14 bases short, with 12 bases between. This CDR3 comprises 11 residues. The CDR3 DNA is TGTGCCAGCAGCCCTTCTCGGGTACTGTTTTTT. As protein: CASSPSRVLFF.

This clonotype occurred a few times. The chain carries TRBV7-2 and TRBJ1-3, with TRBD1 matching 8 bases. This CDR3 has 17 amino acids. After removal of 4 bases from V and 2 bases from J, the junction contained 10 bases not matched to a gene. The germline V gene has CDR1 SGHTA and CDR2 FQGNSA. The CDR3 loop is CASSSRQGKAPGNTIYF. The CDR3 nucleotides read TGTGCCAGCAGCTCACGACAGGGGAAGGCCCCTGGAAACACCATATATTTT.

Only a few counts were recorded for this clonotype. The chain carries TRBV7-9 and TRBJ1-6, with D uncertain. CDR1 and CDR2 (germline): SEHNR, FQNEAQ (reference sequence). The CDR3 runs 15 residues. Trimming removed 0 bases at V and 13 bases at J, with 16 bases between. For the CDR3, the DNA is TGTGCCAGCAGCTTAGCAGCTGGGCCCGGTGGCCCCCTCCACTTT. Translated, it gives CASSLAAGPGGPLHF.

The chain has TRBV12-3 or TRBV12-4 and TRBJ1-5, with D perhaps matching TRBD1 (6 bases). The ends were cut back, 5 bases at V and 5 bases at J, with 16 bases in the middle. The CDR3 is 15 amino acids. In DNA, the CDR3 is TGTGCCAGCAGTCCCCGACCCCCAGGGGATCAGCCCCAGCATTTT. Encoded protein: CASSPRPPGDQPQHF.

This clonotype was detected a few times. This chain connects TRBV4-2 to TRBJ2-3; the D gene is possibly TRBD2 (6 bases). The CDR3 extends over 16 amino acids. CDR1 is LGHNA and CDR2 is YNFKEQ in the germline V gene. V was trimmed by 0 bases and J by 3 bases, leaving 13 bases between them. CDR3 coding DNA: TGTGCCAGCAGCCAAGAGGGGGGAGGCCGGACAGATACGCAGTATTTT. Translated: CASSQEGGGRTDTQYF.

V gene TRBV7-3 combines with J gene TRBJ2-2; D is ambiguous. Germline CDR1 and CDR2: SGHTA and FQGTGA. CDR3 length: 16 amino acids. V was shortened by 2 bases and J by 4 bases, with 14 bases between the two germline ends. The DNA for the CDR3 is TGTGCCAGCAGCTTAGGTATTCGGCCGACCACCGGGGAGCTGTTTTTT. This sequence encodes CASSLGIRPTTGELFF.

This clonotype turned up a few times. This CDR3 reads CASSPGTGMRGTDTQYF. The CDR3 DNA reads TGTGCCAGCAGTCCCGGGACAGGGATGAGGGGGACAGATACGCAGTATTTT. V gene TRBV6-1 combines with J gene TRBJ2-3; 9 bases fit TRBD1. The J segment lost 3 bases and the V segment lost 5 bases, leaving 12 bases of the junction unmatched. Germline V gene sequence: CDR1 MNHNS, CDR2 SASEGT. The CDR3 totals 17 residues.

The CDR3 loop is CSARETSPETQYF. The CDR3 DNA reads TGCAGTGCTAGGGAGACTAGCCCGGAGACCCAGTACTTC. The chain joins TRBV20-1 to TRBJ2-5; 7 nucleotides align to TRBD2. The CDR3 has 13 amino acids. Germline values: CDR1 DFQATT, CDR2 SNEGSKA (reference sequence). With 3 bases clipped from V and 5 bases from J, the junction kept 6 bases outside the gene matches.

Note on this clonotype: A junction boundary mismatches the germline segment, possibly from a read error. This chain joins TRBV5-1 and TRBJ2-1; the match to TRBD2 covers 8 bases. The J call may be wrong; the DNA end is better matched by TRBJ2-7. The CDR3 totals 15 residues. Germline-derived CDR1 and CDR2 are SGHRS and YFSETQ. The CDR3 spells CASSLERGYIYEQYF. The CDR3 nucleotides are TGCGCCAGTAGCTTGGAGCGGGGGTACATTTACGAGCAGTACTTC.

The V and J genes are TRBV29-1 and TRBJ2-6; no definite D call. CDR1 is SQVTM, CDR2 ANQGSEA, per germline. This CDR3 comprises 17 residues. Deletions cut 1 base from V and 2 bases from J, with 15 bases between. The CDR3 loop reads CSVEGVSWGAGANVLTF. CDR3 bases: TGCAGCGTTGAAGGTGTCTCGTGGGGTGCTGGGGCCAACGTCCTGACTTTC.

This clonotype came up once. This sequence joins TRBV7-2 and TRBJ2-3, with a weak D call TRBD1 (5 bases). Germline-derived CDR1 and CDR2 are SGHTA and FQGNSA. The CDR3 runs to 18 residues. V lost 0 bases and J lost 0, with 16 bases in between. The chain's CDR3 is CASSLASVGGASTDTQYF. CDR3 sequence (DNA): TGTGCCAGCAGCTTAGCCTCCGTGGGTGGGGCAAGCACAGATACGCAGTATTTT.